One sample yielded the 9 T cell receptor beta chains listed below, sequenced in a study of T-cell memory formation after mild COVID-19. TCRdb reprocessed the 5' RACE reads via MiXCR and lists one record per CDR3 protein. Of about 190,000 distinct CDR3 sequences listed, 8% to 11% were seen once; the top ten hold around 3.3%. The sequencing sample was made of PBMCs or a T cell subset sorted from them (not recorded which). These receptor sequences come from a man between 18 and 35 years old who had mild COVID-19 (a few samples of this study predate the infection). Cell type and time point are not known.

Within the sample, this clonotype is medium-sized (0.01 to 0.1%). The chain recombines TRBV5-1 with TRBJ2-1; a weak D match, TRBD1 (5 bases). V dropped 0 bases and J dropped 12 bases, with 7 bases sitting between them. The CDR3 length is 11 residues. Germline V gene sequence: CDR1 SGHRS, CDR2 YFSETQ. The DNA for the CDR3 is TGCGCCAGCAGCTTGGAAGGGGCGCAGTTCTTC. Translation gives CASSLEGAQFF. The entire variable domain, with the rest obtained from reference TRBV5-1 and TRBJ2-1, is as follows: KAGVTQTPRYLIKTRGQQVTLSCSPISGHRSVSWYQQTPGQGLQFLFEYFSETQRNKGNFPGRFSGRQFSNSRSEMNVSTLELGDSALYLCASSLEGAQFFGPGTRLTVL.

The rearrangement links TRBV20-1 to TRBJ1-4; 9 bases fit TRBD1. Trimming cost V 6 bases and J 7 bases; bases outside gene matches: 9. The CDR3 is 14 residues long. Germline CDR1 reads DFQATT; CDR2 reads SNEGSKA (reference sequence). In DNA, the CDR3 is TGCAGTGCCCCAGGGACAGGGTTTGGTGAAAAACTGTTTTTT. Encoded protein: CSAPGTGFGEKLFF.

This clonotype was seen only a few times. The V gene is TRBV6-1, the J gene TRBJ2-5; 7 nucleotides line up with TRBD2. V lost 6 bases to trimming and J lost 8 bases; unmatched junction nucleotides: 9. There are 13 residues in the CDR3. Germline CDR1 reads MNHNS; CDR2 reads SASEGT. The CDR3 region is CASSGGQRGTQYF. The CDR3 DNA is TGTGCCAGCAGCGGCGGTCAGCGGGGAACCCAGTACTTC.

In nucleotides, the CDR3 is TGCGCCAGCAGCTCCAAGCCTGACTGGGCCAACGTCCTGACTTTC. The encoded protein is CASSSKPDWANVLTF. The J gene is TRBJ2-6, the V gene TRBV5-1; D call uncertain. From germline, CDR1 is SGHRS and CDR2 YFSETQ. CDR3 length: 15 amino acids. Trimming removed 3 bases from V and 5 bases from J, with 12 bases in between.

The chain combines TRBV5-5 with TRBJ2-5; TRBD2 aligns across 14 bases. Per the germline V gene, CDR1 is SGHKS and CDR2 is YYEKEE (reference sequence). V lost 3 bases to trimming and J lost 6 bases; unmatched junction nucleotides: 10. The CDR3 contains 17 residues. CDR3 loop: CASSWGFGLAGGQTQYF. The CDR3 DNA is TGTGCCAGCAGCTGGGGCTTCGGACTAGCGGGGGGACAGACCCAGTACTTC.

V and J are TRBV12-3 or TRBV12-4 and TRBJ1-2, with unresolved D. V was clipped by 9 bases and J by 6 bases, with 2 bases between them. This CDR3 has 8 residues. CDR3 sequence (DNA): TGTGCCAGTGATGGCTACACCTTC. It codes for CASDGYTF.

The chain has TRBV28 and TRBJ2-7; D gene uncertain. The CDR3 is made up of 14 amino acids. V shed 6 bases and J shed 0 bases, with 12 bases lying between them. Germline lookup yields CDR1 MDHEN and CDR2 SYDVKM. The CDR3 is CASRKGMFSYEQYV. CDR3 sequence (DNA): TGTGCCAGCAGAAAAGGGATGTTCTCCTACGAGCAGTACGTC.

Only a few counts were recorded for this clonotype. This chain connects TRBV7-2 to TRBJ2-5, with a tentative D call TRBD2 (8 bases). The CDR3 contains 14 residues. Per the germline V gene, CDR1 is SGHTA and CDR2 is FQGNSA. V dropped 5 bases and J dropped 5 bases, with 15 bases sitting between them. Here the CDR3 reads CASSPGRGRETQYF. As DNA, the CDR3 is TGTGCCAGCAGCCCCGGGAGGGGGCGGGAGACCCAGTACTTC.

This clonotype was seen a few times. V usage is TRBV6-5 and J usage is TRBJ2-5, with no clear D. Germline CDR1 and CDR2: MNHEY and SVGAGI. The ends were cut back, 6 bases at V and 1 base at J, with 9 bases in the middle. The length of the CDR3 is 13 residues. As DNA, the CDR3 is TGTGCCAGCAGCAACACTATCCAAGAGACCCAGTACTTC. This codes for CASSNTIQETQYF.